The rows below give T cell receptor beta chains drawn from one sample of a study of T cell changes during pregnancy in multiple sclerosis. The protocol was immunoSEQ multiplex PCR, while the TCRdb copy is restricted to in-frame clones and leaves out a portion. The sample yields fewer than 40,000 clones, 90% seen once. The starting material was CD8+ T cells from peripheral blood mononuclear cells, obtained in the first trimester of pregnancy. The receptor set was obtained from a female donor with multiple sclerosis, enrolled in a pregnancy study. Both conserved end residues are part of each CDR3. D genes are given only for firm matches. Not every row has a clone size; where given, it reads once, few, many or a size class.

j_gene	d_gene	abundance	v_gene	CDR3nt	CDR3aa
TRBJ2-1	TRBD2	.	TRBV27	TGTGCCAGCAGTTTATCGGGGAAACTAGCGGGACATAATGAGCAGTTCTTC	CASSLSGKLAGHNEQFF
TRBJ1-2	.	once	TRBV27	TGTGCCAGCAGTCTCTTAGGGGGTTCTGGCTACACCTTC	CASSLLGGSGYTF
TRBJ2-3	TRBD2	.	TRBV27	TGTGCCAGCAGTTTAGCGGGGGCAGATACGCAGTATTTT	CASSLAGADTQYF
TRBJ1-5	.	once	TRBV19	TGTGCCAGTAGTCTGAGCCTAAGCAATCAGCCCCAGCATTTT	CASSLSLSNQPQHF
TRBJ2-6	TRBD1	.	TRBV28	TGTGCCAGCAGCAACCCGGGACAGGTGCACTCTGGGGCCAACGTCCTGACTTTC	CASSNPGQVHSGANVLTF
TRBJ2-7	TRBD1	.	TRBV5-1	TGCGCCAGCAGCCGGCGGTTTACCGGGACAGGAGGCTCCTACGAGCAGTACTTC	CASSRRFTGTGGSYEQYF
TRBJ2-7	.	.	TRBV7-9	TGTGCCAGCAGCTTGGGGCTAGCCTACGAGCAGTACTTC	CASSLGLAYEQYF
TRBJ1-5	TRBD1	.	TRBV27	TGTGCCAGTAGCATAGACAGGGGATATCAGCCCCAGCATTTT	CASSIDRGYQPQHF
TRBJ2-1	.	.	TRBV4-1	TGCGCCAGCAGCCATGATGGGCTTAGTGAGCAGTTCTTC	CASSHDGLSEQFF
TRBJ2-7	TRBD2	.	TRBV27	TGTGCCAGCAGTTTAGGGGGGGGTAACGAGCAGTACTTC	CASSLGGGNEQYF
TRBJ2-2	.	.	TRBV5-3	TGTGCCAGAAGGAATGGGCTATCCGACACCGGGGAGCTGTTTTTT	CARRNGLSDTGELFF
TRBJ2-1	TRBD1	.	TRBV7-9	TGTGCCAGCAGTTCAGGGGGCGATGAGCAGTTCTTC	CASSSGGDEQFF
TRBJ2-4	.	.	TRBV4-2	TGTGCCAGCAGCCAAGAGACACAGGGTAGAGCCAAAAACATTCAGTACTTC	CASSQETQGRAKNIQYF
TRBJ2-1	TRBD2	once	TRBV19	TGTGCCAGTAGTATACTAGCGGGAGGGCCGGGTGAGCAGTTCTTC	CASSILAGGPGEQFF
TRBJ2-5	.	.	TRBV7-8	TGTGCCAGCAGCTTAGCTAGACCCCTCGCGGAAGAGACCCAGTACTTC	CASSLARPLAEETQYF
TRBJ2-1	.	.	TRBV6-1	TGTGCCAGCAGTGAAGAGGTGGCAGGGTCCTACAATGAGCAGTTCTTC	CASSEEVAGSYNEQFF
TRBJ2-7	.	.	TRBV29-1	TGCAGCGTTGAACTCGCGACTAGCTCCTACGAGCAGTACTTC	CSVELATSSYEQYF
TRBJ2-3	.	.	TRBV27	TGTGCCAGCAGTCCCAACACAGATACGCAGTATTTT	CASSPNTDTQYF
TRBJ2-2	.	.	TRBV27	TGTGCCAGCAGTTACCTAGCGCCCACCGGGGAGCTGTTTTTT	CASSYLAPTGELFF
TRBJ2-3	.	once	TRBV2	TGTGCCAGCAGGACTAGCACAGATACGCAGTATTTT	CASRTSTDTQYF
TRBJ2-7	.	.	TRBV10-3	TGTGCCATCAGTGAGTTAGTAAAGTACGAGCAGTACTTC	CAISELVKYEQYF
TRBJ1-1	TRBD1	.	TRBV5-1	TGCGCCAGCAGCTTGGCTTGGGACAGGGCTTTTACGAACACTGAAGCTTTCTTT	CASSLAWDRAFTNTEAFF
TRBJ2-7	.	.	TRBV4-1	TGCGCCAGCAGCTCAGCGGTTAGCTCCTACGAGCAGTACTTC	CASSSAVSSYEQYF
TRBJ1-5	TRBD1	.	TRBV29-1	TGCAGCGTCGGGACAGGGGCCAGCAATCAGCCCCAGCATTTT	CSVGTGASNQPQHF
TRBJ2-1	TRBD2	.	TRBV19	TGTGCCAGTAGTGCACTAGCGGGAGATGAGCAGTTCTTC	CASSALAGDEQFF
TRBJ1-4	.	.	TRBV7-9	TGTGCCAGCAGCTTCACAACTAATGAAAAACTGTTTTTT	CASSFTTNEKLFF
TRBJ2-2	.	once	TRBV6-1	TGTGCCAGCAGTGCTGAGGGTGACACCGGGGAGCTGTTTTTT	CASSAEGDTGELFF
TRBJ1-3	TRBD1	.	TRBV5-1	TGCGCCAGCAGCCCTCCGGACAGGAGCTCTGGAAACACCATATATTTT	CASSPPDRSSGNTIYF
TRBJ2-1	.	.	TRBV6-1	TGTGCCAGCAGTGAACCCTCCGACAGGTACAATGAGCAGTTCTTC	CASSEPSDRYNEQFF
TRBJ2-3	TRBD2	.	TRBV7-7	TGTGCTAGCAGCTCCGGACTAGCGGGAGGGGGGAACCCGGAAGATACGCAGTATTTT	CASSSGLAGGGNPEDTQYF
TRBJ2-1	.	.	TRBV27	TGTGCCAGCAGTTTTGCGGGGAGGAGGTACAATGAGCAGTTCTTC	CASSFAGRRYNEQFF
TRBJ2-2	TRBD1	.	TRBV4-1	TGCGCCAGCAGCCTTAGCCGACAGGGGATCGGGGAGCTGTTTTTT	CASSLSRQGIGELFF
TRBJ2-1	.	.	TRBV29-1	TGCAGCGTTGTTGGCAGGGTCTCCTACAATGAGCAGTTCTTC	CSVVGRVSYNEQFF
TRBJ2-2	TRBD1	.	TRBV7-9	TGTGCCAGCAGCTCTGGGACAGGGGTCCCCGGGGAGCTGTTTTTT	CASSSGTGVPGELFF
TRBJ1-5	.	.	TRBV6-6	TGTGCCAGCAATCCAACCGGTAGCAATCAGCCCCAGCATTTT	CASNPTGSNQPQHF
TRBJ2-3	.	.	TRBV6-5	TGTGCCAGCAGTTATTTAAACTCGGGCACAGATACGCAGTATTTT	CASSYLNSGTDTQYF
TRBJ2-1	TRBD1	.	TRBV28	TGTGCCAGCAGTTCCTATAAAATTGGACAGGGCAATGAGCAGTTCTTC	CASSSYKIGQGNEQFF
TRBJ2-7	.	.	TRBV6-5	TGTGCCAGCAGTTATGCTCTCGGTGGAGGCGCCTACGAGCAGTACTTC	CASSYALGGGAYEQYF
TRBJ2-1	.	many	TRBV29-1	TGCAGCGTACAGGGGGGGAGATACAATGAGCAGTTCTTC	CSVQGGRYNEQFF
TRBJ1-3	.	.	TRBV28	TGTGCCAGCAGAACAGGGTTCGCTGGAAACACCATATATTTT	CASRTGFAGNTIYF
TRBJ2-7	.	.	TRBV4-3	TGCGCCAGCAGCCAAGATGAGGAGGGGCCCTACGAGCAGTACTTC	CASSQDEEGPYEQYF
TRBJ2-7	TRBD1	.	TRBV27	TGTGCCAGCAGTACCCGGGACAGAGAGTACTTC	CASSTRDREYF
TRBJ2-3	TRBD2	.	TRBV2	TGTGCCAGCAATCCCGGGACTACAAGCACAGATACGCAGTATTTT	CASNPGTTSTDTQYF
TRBJ2-2	.	once	TRBV5-1	TGCGCCAGCAGCACTGGGACAACCGGGGAGCTGTTTTTT	CASSTGTTGELFF
TRBJ1-1	TRBD1	.	TRBV4-1	TGCGCCAGCAGCTATACAGGGGACACTGAAGCTTTCTTT	CASSYTGDTEAFF
TRBJ1-5	TRBD1	.	TRBV7-9	TGTGCCAGCAGCTTGACAGGGGACTATCAGCCCCAGCATTTT	CASSLTGDYQPQHF
TRBJ2-3	TRBD2	few	TRBV7-2	TGTGCCAGCAGCTTTACTAGCGGTAGCACAGATACGCAGTATTTT	CASSFTSGSTDTQYF
TRBJ1-1	.	.	TRBV5-5	TGTGCCAGCAGCTTGGGCAGTTCCCCTGAAGCTTTCTTT	CASSLGSSPEAFF
TRBJ2-7	TRBD1	.	TRBV2	TGTGCCAGCAGTGAAGCGGCTGGACAGGCGGTGCAGTACTTC	CASSEAAGQAVQYF
TRBJ1-2	.	.	TRBV9	TGTGCCAGCAGCGACAGGGCCTATGGCTACACCTTC	CASSDRAYGYTF